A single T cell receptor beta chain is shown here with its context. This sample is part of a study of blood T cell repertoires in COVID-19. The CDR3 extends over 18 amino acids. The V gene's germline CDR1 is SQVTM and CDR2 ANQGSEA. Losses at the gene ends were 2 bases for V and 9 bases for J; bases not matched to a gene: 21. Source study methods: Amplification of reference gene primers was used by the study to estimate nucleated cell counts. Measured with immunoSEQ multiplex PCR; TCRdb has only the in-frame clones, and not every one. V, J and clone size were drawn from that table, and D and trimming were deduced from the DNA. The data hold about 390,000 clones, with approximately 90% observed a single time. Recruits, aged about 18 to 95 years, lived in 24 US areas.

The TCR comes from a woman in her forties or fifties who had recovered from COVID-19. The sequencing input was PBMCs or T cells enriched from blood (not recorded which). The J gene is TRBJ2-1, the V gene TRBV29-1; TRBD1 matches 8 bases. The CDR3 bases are TGCAGCGTTGAACACTTCGGACAGGGTGCGTTGCTAGTTCTTGAGCAGTTCTTC. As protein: CSVEHFGQGALLVLEQFF.